A single sample is the source of the 20 T cell receptor beta chains below, sequenced in a study of T cells in Graves' hyperthyroidism and ophthalmopathy. Researchers took RNA transcripts and amplified the TCR beta CDR3 regions from them. Initially, a first-round RT-PCR of the TCR CDR3 employed the HTBI primer set. From the multiplex PCR reads, TCRdb called clonotypes with MiXCR, one entry per CDR3 protein. The table includes around 660,000 distinct CDR3 sequences, 40% to 55% detected once. The sequenced material came from peripheral blood or thyroid tissue (not recorded which). These receptors all come from an adult man with Graves' disease, either hyperthyroidism or ophthalmopathy (not recorded which).

The V gene is TRBV29-1, the J gene TRBJ2-3; no reliable D call. Germline V CDR1 and CDR2: SQVTM, ANQGSEA. The CDR3 sequence is 15 residues long. Trimming stripped 6 bases from V and 3 bases from J, with 19 bases between. The CDR3 here is CSVVTPLQATDTQYF. Written as DNA, the CDR3 is TGCAGCGTAGTAACACCCCTTCAGGCAACAGATACGCAGTATTTT.

This sequence joins TRBV11-2 and TRBJ2-5; 9 bases fit TRBD1. J gave up 5 bases and V 4 bases, and 11 bases lay outside the gene matches. This CDR3 comprises 16 residues. The V gene's germline CDR1 is SGHAT and CDR2 FQNNGV. The CDR3 sequence: CASSSAGTGREETQYF. The CDR3, as DNA: TGTGCCAGCAGCTCGGCCGGGACAGGGCGGGAGGAGACCCAGTACTTC.

V usage is TRBV2 and J usage is TRBJ1-5; 9 nucleotides align to TRBD1. The CDR3 has 15 residues. Trimming removed 8 bases from V and 5 bases from J; junction bases left unmatched: 10. Germline V CDR1 and CDR2: SNHLY, FYNNEI. CDR3 amino acids: CASGDPGDRDQPQHF. DNA of the CDR3: TGTGCCAGCGGGGACCCGGGGGACAGGGATCAGCCCCAGCATTTT.

This chain joins TRBV29-1 and TRBJ1-1; D is perhaps TRBD1 (6 bases). V was cut by 8 bases and J by 3 bases, with 16 bases left in between. This CDR3 contains 13 residues. The germline V gene encodes CDR1 SQVTM and CDR2 ANQGSEA. The CDR3 loop is CSYLGGVDTEAFF. DNA of the CDR3: TGCAGCTACCTCGGGGGCGTCGACACTGAAGCTTTCTTT.

The chain combines TRBV15 with TRBJ1-2; TRBD1 matches at 7 bases. The ends lost 5 bases at V and 8 bases at J; junction bases unmatched: 11. The CDR3 sequence is 14 residues long. Per germline, CDR1 LNHNV and CDR2 YYDKDF (reference sequence). The CDR3 protein is CATSGRQGTRGYTF. Written as DNA, the CDR3 is TGTGCCACCAGCGGTAGACAGGGAACGAGGGGCTACACCTTC.

This rearrangement joins TRBV27 to TRBJ1-1; TRBD1 agrees at 9 bases. CDR1 and CDR2 from the germline V gene are MNHEY and SMNVEV (reference sequence). The V gene end was trimmed by 0 bases and the J gene end by 3 bases; junction bases not matched to a gene: 5. This CDR3 spans 16 amino acids. DNA for the CDR3: TGTGCCAGCAGTTTATCGGCGGACAGGGGATACACTGAAGCTTTCTTT. Its translation: CASSLSADRGYTEAFF.

This clonotype showed up just a few times. The CDR3 DNA is TGTGCCAGCAGCGGAACTGGTTGGGGGCCGGACACCATATATTTT. Amino acid sequence: CASSGTGWGPDTIYF. The rearrangement joins TRBV7-2 to TRBJ1-3; D might be TRBD1 (6 bases). Germline V gives CDR1 SGHTA, CDR2 FQGNSA. This CDR3 is built from 15 residues. The V gene lost 5 bases and the J gene lost 8 bases, with 19 bases spanning the gap.

This clonotype was found once. J is TRBJ1-4 and V is TRBV24-1; D gene uncertain. This CDR3 is 16 amino acids long. V was pared by 7 bases and J by 4 bases, with 18 bases between. Germline loops: CDR1 KGHDR, CDR2 SFDVKD. CDR3 sequence reads: CATSSQDRLGNEKLFF. CDR3 coding DNA: TGTGCCACCAGCAGCCAAGATCGACTGGGTAATGAAAAACTGTTTTTT.

There are a few counts of this clonotype. The rearrangement joins TRBV19 to TRBJ1-5; 8 nucleotides match TRBD1. J lost 4 bases, V lost 9 bases, and 14 bases had no gene match. The CDR3 has 16 amino acids. CDR1 is LNHDA and CDR2 is SQIVND in the germline V gene (reference sequence). The CDR3 protein is CASSQDRDRRNQPQHF. The CDR3 DNA is TGTGCCAGCAGCCAAGACCGGGACAGGCGGAATCAGCCCCAGCATTTT.

This chain joins TRBV7-2 and TRBJ2-7; 7 positions match TRBD1. This CDR3 region has 14 residues. V dropped 5 bases and J dropped 1; count of bases not matched to a gene: 5. CDR1 and CDR2 (germline): SGHTA, FQGNSA. CDR3 protein: CASSLETGSYEQYF. CDR3 DNA sequence: TGTGCCAGCAGCCTAGAGACAGGGTCCTACGAGCAGTACTTC.

This clonotype occurred many times. V and J are TRBV10-3 and TRBJ1-2; D might be TRBD1 (5 bases). The CDR3 has 11 amino acids. Looked up from germline, CDR1 is ENHRY and CDR2 is SYGVKD. V shed 2 bases and J shed 10 bases, with 8 bases lying between them. In DNA form, the CDR3 reads TGTGCCATCAGTGAGCAGGGATTCTACACCTTC. Its translation is CAISEQGFYTF.

V gene TRBV24-1 combines with J gene TRBJ1-2, with D possibly matching TRBD1 (5 bases). CDR3 size: 13 residues. V was cut by 5 bases and J by 7 bases, with 13 bases left in between. Germline CDR1 is KGHDR and CDR2 is SFDVKD. CDR3 sequence reads: CATSAEGRLGYTF. The CDR3 coding sequence is TGTGCCACCAGTGCTGAGGGGCGTCTTGGCTACACCTTC.

The chain has TRBV9 and TRBJ1-6; a possible D gene is TRBD1 (6 bases). In germline, CDR1 is SGDLS, CDR2 YYNGEE. V was trimmed by 3 bases and J by 2 bases, leaving 9 bases between them. This CDR3 is built from 15 residues. As DNA, the CDR3 is TGTGCCAGCAGCGCTGGACAGCCCTATAATTCACCCCTCCACTTT. Residues: CASSAGQPYNSPLHF. The full variable domain, rest sourced from reference TRBV9 and TRBJ1-6, is DSGVTQTPKHLITATGQRVTLRCSPRSGDLSVYWYQQSLDQGLQFLIQYYNGEERAKGNILERFSAQQFPDLHSELNLSSLELGDSALYFCASSAGQPYNSPLHFGNGTRLTVT.

This clonotype was detected ten times or more. V gene TRBV24-1 combines with J gene TRBJ2-2; 7 nucleotides line up with TRBD1. Germline trimming cut 2 bases from V and 1 base from J; bases unmatched to any gene: 3. Germline V CDR1 and CDR2: KGHDR, SFDVKD. This CDR3 contains 16 residues. The DNA of the CDR3 is TGTGCCACCAGTGATTATCAGGGGGTGAACACCGGGGAGCTGTTTTTT. Translation gives CATSDYQGVNTGELFF.

This clonotype has only a few counts. This chain joins TRBV9 and TRBJ2-3, with 7 positions matching TRBD2. Germline-derived CDR1 and CDR2 are SGDLS and YYNGEE. The CDR3 has 15 amino acids. Unmatched junction bases numbered 6, after V lost 1 base and J lost 4 bases. CDR3 nucleotide sequence: TGTGCCAGCAGCGTATTTGCGGGAGCCGCAGATACGCAGTATTTT. This codes for CASSVFAGAADTQYF. The whole variable domain, remainder taken from reference TRBV9 and TRBJ2-3, is DSGVTQTPKHLITATGQRVTLRCSPRSGDLSVYWYQQSLDQGLQFLIQYYNGEERAKGNILERFSAQQFPDLHSELNLSSLELGDSALYFCASSVFAGAADTQYFGPGTRLTVL.

On this clonotype: The CDR3 does not end in the conserved phenylalanine or tryptophan, so this is likely a read error. No DNA is shown, since the ends of the CDR3 on it are uncertain; the CDR3 is the one TCRdb lists. The chain couples TRBV10-2 to TRBJ2-5; the table names TRBD1, a call not compared with the DNA. Germline CDR1 is WSHSY and CDR2 is SAAADI. The CDR3 spans 8 residues, counting both ends. The CDR3 spells CASSEVAG.

This clonotype was seen ten or more times. The CDR3: CASSLAGTGLGYGYTF. CDR3 coding DNA: TGTGCCAGCAGCTTAGCGGGAACAGGGCTAGGATATGGCTACACCTTC. The chain has TRBV7-2 and TRBJ1-2; maybe TRBD1 (6 bases). The germline CDR1 and CDR2 sequences are SGHTA and FQGNSA. This CDR3 spans 16 amino acids. Deletions cut 0 bases from V and 5 bases from J, with 16 bases between.

The V and J genes are TRBV12-3 or TRBV12-4 and TRBJ1-4; 7 nucleotides agree with TRBD1. The CDR3 extends over 13 amino acids. V shed 6 bases, J shed 5 bases, and the junction held 3 bases outside the gene matches. The CDR3 bases are TGTGCCAGCAGCCAGGGGGGGAATGAAAAACTGTTTTTT. It is translated as CASSQGGNEKLFF.

The chain employs TRBV7-2 and TRBJ2-2; 10 bases match TRBD2. Germline V gene lookup returns CDR1 SGHTA and CDR2 FQGNSA. V shed 5 bases and J 4 bases; nucleotides not matched to a gene: 7. CDR3 length: 16 amino acids. The CDR3 coding sequence is TGTGCCAGCAGCCCTACCGGGACTAGCGTCACCGGGGAGCTGTTTTTT. Protein sequence: CASSPTGTSVTGELFF.

The V gene is TRBV7-2, the J gene TRBJ1-5; perhaps TRBD1 as D (5 bases). Germline CDR1 SGHTA, CDR2 FQGNSA. V lost 6 bases and J 6 bases, leaving 18 bases between the germline ends. The CDR3 contains 15 residues. The CDR3 DNA sequence: TGTGCCAGCAGTCCGCGACCGGGACCCGGTCAGCCCCAGCATTTT. Translating gives CASSPRPGPGQPQHF.